The sample holds a few counts of the clone carrying this T cell receptor beta chain. The antigen remains undetermined. The validation cohort, a group of some 120 subjects, included the donors and was separate from the roughly 700-subject first cohort. Clones were sequenced by immunoSEQ multiplex PCR, and TCRdb holds only the in-frame ones, with some missing. The sample has over 200,000 clones, around four fifths seen once. V dropped 8 bases and J dropped 4; count of bases not matched to a gene: 7. Germline V lookup: CDR1 LNHDA, CDR2 SQIVND (reference sequence). The length of the CDR3 is 14 residues. The data belong to a study of cytomegalovirus exposure and HLA in healthy donors. Across the study: The roughly 110 validation repertoires were produced on the same platform as the 670 or so repertoires of the first cohort. This was reported in a later analysis. Findings and limits, study-wide: Most TCR sequences were uncommon, yet certain public TCRs appeared in many donors. A list of 164 TCR beta chains associated with cytomegalovirus was given.

This sequence joins TRBV19 and TRBJ1-3, with TRBD1 matching over 8 bases. The source material was PBMCs. This clonotype was obtained from a woman under 40 in good health and CMV-seropositive. In DNA, the CDR3 is TGTGCCAGTGGGGCCGGGACAGGCGGAAACACCATATATTTT. Its translation is CASGAGTGGNTIYF.